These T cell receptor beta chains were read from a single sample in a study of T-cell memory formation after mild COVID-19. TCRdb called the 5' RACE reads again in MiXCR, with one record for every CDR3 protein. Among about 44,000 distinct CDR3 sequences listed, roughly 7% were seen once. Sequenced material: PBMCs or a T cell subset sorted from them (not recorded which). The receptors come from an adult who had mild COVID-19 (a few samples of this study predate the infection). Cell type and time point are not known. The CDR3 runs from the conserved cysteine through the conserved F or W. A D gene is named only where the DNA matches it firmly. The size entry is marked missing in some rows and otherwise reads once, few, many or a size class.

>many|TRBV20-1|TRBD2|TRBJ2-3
TGCAGTGCTAGTATATTACTAGCGGGAGATACGCAGTATTTT
CSASILLAGDTQYF
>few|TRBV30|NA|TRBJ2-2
TGTGCCTGGAGTGTACGGGGCACCGGGGAGCTGTTTTTT
CAWSVRGTGELFF
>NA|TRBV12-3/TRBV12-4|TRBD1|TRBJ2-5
TGTGCCAGCAGTTTCATGGGGACAGGGGACGAGACCCAGTACTTC
CASSFMGTGDETQYF
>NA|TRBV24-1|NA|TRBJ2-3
TGTGCCACCAGTGAGATTAGCTGGGGGCAGGGAGATACGCAGTATTTT
CATSEISWGQGDTQYF
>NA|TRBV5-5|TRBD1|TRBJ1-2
TGTGCCAGCAGCCCGCTGGGAACAGGGGTATATGGCTACACCTTC
CASSPLGTGVYGYTF
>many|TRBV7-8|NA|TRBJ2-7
TGTGCCAGCAGCTTAGGATTTGTTGGGCAGGAGGTCTACGAGCAGTACTTC
CASSLGFVGQEVYEQYF
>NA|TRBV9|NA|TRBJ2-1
TGTGCCAGCAGCGTAGAGGGCGGACCATACAATGAGCAGTTCTTC
CASSVEGGPYNEQFF
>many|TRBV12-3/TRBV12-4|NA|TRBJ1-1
TGTGCCAGCAGGGGGGCCGCCGTCGGGGTAGCTTTCTTT
CASRGAAVGVAFF
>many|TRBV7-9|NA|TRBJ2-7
TGTGCCAGCAGCCTTAACCTAAGGCCTTTTTACGAGCAGTACTTC
CASSLNLRPFYEQYF
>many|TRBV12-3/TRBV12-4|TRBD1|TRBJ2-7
TGTGCCAGCAGACAGGGGGCTGGAGAGCAGTACTTC
CASRQGAGEQYF
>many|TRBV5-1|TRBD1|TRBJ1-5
TGCGCCAGCAGCGCACTCCCGGGACAGGGGAAGCCCCAGCATTTT
CASSALPGQGKPQHF
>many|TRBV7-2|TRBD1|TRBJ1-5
TGTGCCAGCAGCCGCACAGGGGGAGATCAGCCCCAGCATTTT
CASSRTGGDQPQHF
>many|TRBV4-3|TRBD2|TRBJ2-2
TGCGCCAGCAGCTTTGAAGGACTAGTAGGGGCCGGGGAGCTGTTTTTT
CASSFEGLVGAGELFF
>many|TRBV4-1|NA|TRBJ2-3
TGCGCCAGCAGCCGCGTTCAGGGGAACACAGATACGCAGTATTTT
CASSRVQGNTDTQYF
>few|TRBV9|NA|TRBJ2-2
TGTGCCAGCGGAGGGGCGGGGGCCACTGTCGCCGGGGAGCTGTTTTTT
CASGGAGATVAGELFF
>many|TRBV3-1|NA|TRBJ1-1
TGTGCCAGCAGCGCGTCTGGCACTGAAGCTTTCTTT
CASSASGTEAFF
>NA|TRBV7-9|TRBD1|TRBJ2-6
TGTGCCAGCAGTCCAACCGGGACAGGGGGCTCGGGGGCCAACGTCCTGACTTTC
CASSPTGTGGSGANVLTF
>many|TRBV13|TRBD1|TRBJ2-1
TGTGCCAGCAGGACGTTTATAGACAGGGGCTATGAGCAGTTCTTC
CASRTFIDRGYEQFF
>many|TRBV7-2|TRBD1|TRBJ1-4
TGTGCCAGCAGCCGAGACAGGGGAAAACTGTTTTTT
CASSRDRGKLFF
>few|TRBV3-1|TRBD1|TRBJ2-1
TGTGCCAGCAGCCAACCCGGACAGGGCTCCTACAATGAGCAGTTCTTC
CASSQPGQGSYNEQFF